The rows below give T cell receptor beta chains drawn from one sample of a study of blood T cell repertoires in COVID-19. The protocol was immunoSEQ multiplex PCR, while the TCRdb copy is restricted to in-frame clones and leaves out a portion. Here the sample spans about 260,000 clones, around 90% being singletons. Material: peripheral blood. The source of these receptors is a person between 18 and 35 years old with COVID-19, enrolled during active disease. CDR3s include the opening cysteine and the closing phenylalanine or tryptophan. A D gene is named only where the DNA matches it firmly. Not all rows give a size; the values are once, few, many and, for expanded clones, a class.

d_call: .; j_call: TRBJ1-2; v_call: TRBV28; clone_size: .; cdr3_nt: TGTGCCAGCCTCGGACAGAACTATGGCTACACCTTC; cdr3_aa: CASLGQNYGYTF
d_call: .; j_call: TRBJ2-5; v_call: TRBV7-9; clone_size: .; cdr3_nt: TGTGCCAGCGGGCCCCACCAGACCCAGTACTTC; cdr3_aa: CASGPHQTQYF
d_call: TRBD1; j_call: TRBJ2-6; v_call: TRBV9; clone_size: once; cdr3_nt: TGTGCCAGCAGCGCCCACCTCGGGACAGGGGACGGGGCCAACGTCCTGACTTTC; cdr3_aa: CASSAHLGTGDGANVLTF
d_call: .; j_call: TRBJ1-1; v_call: TRBV27; clone_size: .; cdr3_nt: TGTGCCAGCAGTCCCGGGAGAAGGGACACTGAAGCTTTCTTT; cdr3_aa: CASSPGRRDTEAFF
d_call: TRBD2; j_call: TRBJ2-1; v_call: TRBV9; clone_size: .; cdr3_nt: TGTGCCAGCAGCGTAGGGGTAGCGGGAGCCAGTGAGCAGTTCTTC; cdr3_aa: CASSVGVAGASEQFF
d_call: .; j_call: TRBJ1-5; v_call: TRBV7-9; clone_size: .; cdr3_nt: TGTGCCAGCAGCTTAGCTGGGGGCGCCTGGCTCAATCAGCCCCAGCATTTT; cdr3_aa: CASSLAGGAWLNQPQHF
d_call: TRBD2; j_call: TRBJ2-1; v_call: TRBV5-1; clone_size: .; cdr3_nt: TGCGCCAGCAGCTTGGGCCTTTCTAGCGGGAGTCCTATAAATGAGCAGTTCTTC; cdr3_aa: CASSLGLSSGSPINEQFF
d_call: TRBD1; j_call: TRBJ1-1; v_call: TRBV18; clone_size: .; cdr3_nt: TGTGCCAGCTCTACAGGGACGGGACAGCTGAACACTGAAGCTTTCTTT; cdr3_aa: CASSTGTGQLNTEAFF
d_call: TRBD2; j_call: TRBJ2-3; v_call: TRBV6-2/TRBV6-3; clone_size: .; cdr3_nt: TGTGCCAGCAGTTCCCTGACACTAGCGGGTGGCTACACAGATACGCAGTATTTT; cdr3_aa: CASSSLTLAGGYTDTQYF
d_call: .; j_call: TRBJ1-1; v_call: TRBV27; clone_size: .; cdr3_nt: TGTGCCACGGGCGGGATGGGGGCTGAAGCTTTCTTT; cdr3_aa: CATGGMGAEAFF
d_call: .; j_call: TRBJ2-1; v_call: TRBV4-3; clone_size: .; cdr3_nt: TGCGCCAGCAGCAAGGCCGGACCGGGAGATGAGCAGTTCTTC; cdr3_aa: CASSKAGPGDEQFF
d_call: .; j_call: TRBJ1-4; v_call: TRBV28; clone_size: .; cdr3_nt: TGTGCCAGCATCGAAACGGGGGGCGGAGAAAAACTGTTTTTT; cdr3_aa: CASIETGGGEKLFF
d_call: TRBD1; j_call: TRBJ1-1; v_call: TRBV15; clone_size: .; cdr3_nt: TGTGCCACCAGCAGGGAGGGGGCGACGAACACTGAAGCTTTCTTT; cdr3_aa: CATSREGATNTEAFF
d_call: .; j_call: TRBJ2-5; v_call: TRBV15; clone_size: .; cdr3_nt: TGTGCCACCAGCAGAGATAGTTGGGAGACCCAGTACTTC; cdr3_aa: CATSRDSWETQYF
d_call: .; j_call: TRBJ1-4; v_call: TRBV6-5; clone_size: .; cdr3_nt: TGTGCCAGCAGCCCGGGATTCTATGAAAAACTGTTTTTT; cdr3_aa: CASSPGFYEKLFF
d_call: TRBD2; j_call: TRBJ2-5; v_call: TRBV6-5; clone_size: .; cdr3_nt: TGTGCCAGCAGTTACTCGCCTAGCGGGAGGATTGAGACCCAGTACTTC; cdr3_aa: CASSYSPSGRIETQYF